The 14 T cell receptor beta chains below all came from one sample that was sequenced in a study of cytomegalovirus exposure and HLA in healthy donors. The study ran its PCR with 60 Vbeta and 13 Jbeta primers. Clones were sequenced by immunoSEQ multiplex PCR, and TCRdb holds only the in-frame ones, with some missing. The table gives some 76,000 clones; the top ten clones make up around 2.4% of it. Material: PBMCs. The receptors derive from a female donor in good health and CMV-seropositive.

The chain uses TRBV5-1 and TRBJ2-2, with D perhaps matching TRBD1 (6 bases). The germline V gene encodes CDR1 SGHRS and CDR2 YFSETQ. Trimming took off 0 bases at V and 1 base at J, with 10 bases between the two ends. CDR3 length: 16 residues. The CDR3 DNA reads as TGCGCCAGCAGCTTGGGGCAGGGGATGAACACCGGGGAGCTGTTTTTT. Translated: CASSLGQGMNTGELFF.

The V call is TRBV5-1, the J call TRBJ2-3; 10 positions agree with TRBD1. V trimming: 4 bases; J trimming: 3 bases; junction bases outside the gene matches: 2. CDR1 and CDR2 from the germline V gene are SGHRS and YFSETQ. CDR3 length: 14 amino acids. The CDR3 reads CASSAGQGTDTQYF. CDR3 DNA: TGCGCCAGCAGCGCGGGACAGGGGACAGATACGCAGTATTTT.

V usage is TRBV18 and J usage is TRBJ1-1; 12 nucleotides match TRBD1. This CDR3 comprises 13 residues. The J segment lost 7 bases and the V segment lost 6 bases, leaving 3 bases of the junction unmatched. Germline assignment: CDR1 KGHSH and CDR2 LQKENI. The CDR3 DNA reads TGTGCCAGCTCCGGGACAGGGGGCTGTGAAGCTTTCTTT. Translating gives CASSGTGGCEAFF.

This chain uses TRBV7-8 with TRBJ2-2; 12 bases agree with TRBD2. The J segment lost 2 bases and the V segment lost 7 bases, leaving 8 bases of the junction unmatched. The CDR3 is made up of 17 amino acids. Germline V gene sequence: CDR1 SGHVS, CDR2 FQNEAQ. This CDR3 is CASTIRLAGENTGELFF. CDR3 DNA: TGTGCCAGCACCATTCGACTAGCGGGGGAAAACACCGGGGAGCTGTTTTTT.

V and J are TRBV28 and TRBJ1-1; no clear D gene. This CDR3 contains 14 residues. Trimming left V 2 bases short and J 7 bases short, with 14 bases between. Germline lookup yields CDR1 MDHEN and CDR2 SYDVKM. This CDR3 reads CASSLGRLALEAFF. CDR3 sequence (DNA): TGTGCCAGCAGTTTAGGGAGGCTGGCGCTTGAAGCTTTCTTT.

The rearrangement uses TRBV5-1 and TRBJ2-1, with TRBD2 as a possible D gene (5 bases). The CDR3 spans 18 residues. V lost 0 bases to trimming and J lost 0 bases, with 16 bases between them. Germline CDR1 is SGHRS and CDR2 is YFSETQ. The CDR3 nucleotides read TGCGCCAGCAGCTTGGTCTTTTTGCGGGCGAGCTCCTACAATGAGCAGTTCTTC. Protein product: CASSLVFLRASSYNEQFF.

The chain carries TRBV19 and TRBJ2-1; 8 bases match TRBD2. The V gene end was trimmed by 3 bases and the J gene end by 8 bases; junction bases not matched to a gene: 9. Germline CDR1 LNHDA, CDR2 SQIVND (reference sequence). The CDR3 has 15 residues. CDR3 DNA: TGTGCCAGTAGTATTGAGCGCGGGGGGTATTATGAGCAGTTCTTC. Protein sequence: CASSIERGGYYEQFF.

The V call is TRBV19, the J call TRBJ2-2; 7 bases are a match to TRBD1. The CDR3 length is 17 residues. Germline V gene data show CDR1 as LNHDA and CDR2 as SQIVND (reference sequence). V was clipped by 2 bases and J by 4 bases; unmatched bases: 10. The CDR3 spells CASSISPTGYVTGELFF. CDR3 in DNA: TGTGCCAGTAGTATATCCCCGACAGGGTACGTCACCGGGGAGCTGTTTTTT. The entire variable domain, with the rest obtained from reference TRBV19 and TRBJ2-2, is as follows: DGGITQSPKYLFRKEGQNVTLSCEQNLNHDAMYWYRQDPGQGLRLIYYSQIVNDFQKGDIAEGYSVSREKKESFPLTVTSAQKNPTAFYLCASSISPTGYVTGELFFGEGSRLTVL.

CDR3 nucleotide sequence: TGTGCCAGCAGCTTGCCGGCAGGACTAGGGCGTGGCTACACCTTC. Translation: CASSLPAGLGRGYTF. The V call is TRBV7-9, the J call TRBJ1-2, with D uncertain. Trimming cost V 3 bases and J 7 bases, with 18 bases left between them. The CDR3 loop spans 15 amino acids. Looked up from germline, CDR1 is SEHNR and CDR2 is FQNEAQ (reference sequence). Based on the CDR3 plus reference TRBV7-9 and TRBJ1-2, the full variable domain is DTGVSQNPRHKITKRGQNVTFRCDPISEHNRLYWYRQTLGQGPEFLTYFQNEAQLEKSRLLSDRFSAERPKGSFSTLEIQRTEQGDSAMYLCASSLPAGLGRGYTFGSGTRLTVV.

The gene calls are TRBV7-3 and TRBJ2-3, with TRBD2 as a possible D gene (6 bases). Trimming removed 2 bases at V and 1 base at J, with 10 bases between. The germline V gene has CDR1 SGHTA and CDR2 FQGTGA. This CDR3 is built from 15 residues. The chain's CDR3 is CASSLVGGRTDTQYF. The CDR3 coding sequence is TGTGCCAGCAGCTTAGTCGGGGGTCGCACAGATACGCAGTATTTT.

This sequence joins TRBV2 and TRBJ2-5; D gene uncertain. Trimming removed 3 bases from V and 5 bases from J, with 4 bases in between. The V gene's germline CDR1 is SNHLY and CDR2 FYNNEI. This CDR3 has 11 amino acids. The CDR3 DNA follows: TGTGCCAGCAGTGACTCGGAGACCCAGTACTTC. It yields the protein CASSDSETQYF.

The chain couples TRBV7-6 to TRBJ1-1; the D gene is possibly TRBD1 (6 bases). CDR1 is SGHVS, CDR2 FNYEAQ, per germline. V lost 5 bases and J 11 bases, leaving 24 bases between the germline ends. The CDR3 has 15 residues. The CDR3 nucleotides read TGTGCCAGCAGCCCCACTCCGGACAGTAAGGTTGGTGCTTTCTTT. Its protein product is CASSPTPDSKVGAFF.

CDR3: CASSQRSGYNEQFF. CDR3 nucleotides: TGTGCCAGCAGCCAGAGATCGGGATACAATGAGCAGTTCTTC. V and J are TRBV7-8 and TRBJ2-1; a possible D gene is TRBD2 (5 bases). The CDR3 is made up of 14 amino acids. Trimming removed 5 bases at V and 4 bases at J, with 12 bases between. CDR1 SGHVS and CDR2 FQNEAQ come from the germline V gene. Full variable domain (remainder filled in from reference TRBV7-8 and TRBJ2-1): GAGVSQSPRYKVAKRGQDVALRCDPISGHVSLFWYQQALGQGPEFLTYFQNEAQLDKSGLPSDRFFAERPEGSVSTLKIQRTQQEDSAVYLCASSQRSGYNEQFFGPGTRLTVL.

The gene calls are TRBV28 and TRBJ1-2; 8 nucleotides align to TRBD1. V shed 1 base, J shed 6 bases, and the junction held 4 bases outside the gene matches. This CDR3 is 14 amino acids long. CDR1 is MDHEN and CDR2 is SYDVKM in the germline V gene. The CDR3 nucleotides are TGTGCCAGCAGTTTATTGACAGGGGAGGATGGCTACACCTTC. This encodes CASSLLTGEDGYTF.